This TCR beta chain emerged from a study of cytomegalovirus exposure and HLA in healthy donors. A note on this clone: The antigen is not known.

General study results and limits: Fewer N-insertions (relative to the approximately 700-donor mean) were reportedly seen in an Asian-associated ancestry cluster in a later analysis.

CDR3 length: 15 amino acids. Germline-derived CDR1 and CDR2 are SGHRS and YFSETQ. J gave up 5 bases and V 4 bases, and 11 bases lay outside the gene matches. A multiplex PCR was run with 60 Vbeta primers and 13 Jbeta primers. TCRdb keeps only in-frame clones here, not all; method: immunoSEQ multiplex PCR. The data hold some 180,000 clones, with 9.5% observed a single time. The chain employs TRBV5-1 and TRBJ2-5, with 7 bases aligning to TRBD1. The specimen sequenced was PBMCs. The clonotype originates from a woman aged 25 to 45 in good health and CMV-seropositive. CDR3 sequence (DNA): TGCGCCAGCAGCCTCCTGGGACAGCCGGCGGAGACCCAGTACTTC. As protein: CASSLLGQPAETQYF.